This record concerns one T cell receptor (beta chain) sequence. Its target is not known. A read error may be the cause here, since a much bigger clone is one base away. TCRdb reanalysed the RT-PCR reads using MiXCR and keeps one entry per CDR3 protein. The sample shows hundreds of thousands of distinct CDR3 sequences, 14% of them seen only once. This sample stems from a study of response to subunit inactivated influenza vaccine. Study-level results: After each seasonal influenza vaccination, few new T cells are recruited, the authors suggested.

Germline CDR1 ENHRY, CDR2 SYGVKD. The CDR3 totals 14 residues. The source is a man aged 45-65 years who received an inactivated influenza vaccine. This rearrangement joins TRBV10-3 to TRBJ2-1; D unclear. This material consisted of PBMCs from blood, taken roughly 15 days before vaccination. Here the CDR3 DNA reads TGTGACATCAGTGAGGACCGCGCCTACAATGAGCAGTTCTTC. This gives the protein CDISEDRAYNEQFF.